The present entry profiles one T cell receptor beta chain with its context. Its target is not known. These data are taken from a study of lymphopenia after photon versus proton radiotherapy. Only in-frame clones appear in the TCRdb table, and some are missing; sequencing was by immunoSEQ multiplex PCR. The sample holds 70,000 or so clones, less than 95% seen once. Findings and limits, study-wide: Oligoclonal CD8+ Temra expansion after nadir drove photon patients' diversity drop. Relative stability marked proton patients; photon patients lost diversity and naive cells. Better survival with proton therapy was suggested as possible, not demonstrated.

This TCR came from a woman aged 40 to 50 with cholangiocarcinoma. The source was peripheral blood, collected from a patient treated with photon-based radiotherapy.

The CDR3: CASSEGREVYNEQFF. The CDR3 nucleotides read TGCGCCAGCAGTGAAGGGCGGGAGGTCTACAATGAGCAGTTCTTC. V is TRBV10-1 and J is TRBJ2-1; 8 positions agree with TRBD2. V lost 3 bases, J lost 3 bases, and 4 bases stayed unmatched. Germline assignment: CDR1 WNHNN and CDR2 SYGVQD (reference sequence). The CDR3 runs 15 residues.